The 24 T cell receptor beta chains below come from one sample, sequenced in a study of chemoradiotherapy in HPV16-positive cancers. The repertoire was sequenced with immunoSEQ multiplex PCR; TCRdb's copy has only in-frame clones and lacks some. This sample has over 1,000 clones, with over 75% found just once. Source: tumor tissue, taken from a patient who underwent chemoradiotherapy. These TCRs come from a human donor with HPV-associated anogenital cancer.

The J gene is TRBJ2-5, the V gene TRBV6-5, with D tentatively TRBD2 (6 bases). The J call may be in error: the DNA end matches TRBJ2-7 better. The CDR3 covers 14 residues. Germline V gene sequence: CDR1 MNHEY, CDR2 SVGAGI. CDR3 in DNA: TGTGCCAGCAGTTACTTCGGGGGAAGGTACGAGCAGTACTTC. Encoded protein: CASSYFGGRYEQYF.

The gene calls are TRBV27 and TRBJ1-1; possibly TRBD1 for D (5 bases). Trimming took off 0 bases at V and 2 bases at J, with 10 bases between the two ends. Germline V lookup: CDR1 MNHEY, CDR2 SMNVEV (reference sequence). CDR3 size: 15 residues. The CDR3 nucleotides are TGTGCCAGCAGTTTATCGGGGGGATTAAACACTGAAGCTTTCTTT. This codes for CASSLSGGLNTEAFF.

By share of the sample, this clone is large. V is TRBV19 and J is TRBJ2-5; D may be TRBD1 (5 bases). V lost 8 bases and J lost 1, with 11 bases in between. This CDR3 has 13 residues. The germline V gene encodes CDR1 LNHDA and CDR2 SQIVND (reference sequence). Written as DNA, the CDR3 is TGTGCCAGTTCGACAGACTTCCAAGAGACCCAGTACTTC. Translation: CASSTDFQETQYF.

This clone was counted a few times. The CDR3 loop is CSVETVYTEAFF. The CDR3 DNA is TGCAGCGTAGAGACAGTTTACACTGAAGCTTTCTTT. The V and J genes are TRBV29-1 and TRBJ1-1; D is possibly TRBD1 (5 bases). CDR1 SQVTM and CDR2 ANQGSEA come from the germline V gene. V lost 6 bases and J lost 3, with 11 bases in between. The CDR3 is made up of 12 amino acids.

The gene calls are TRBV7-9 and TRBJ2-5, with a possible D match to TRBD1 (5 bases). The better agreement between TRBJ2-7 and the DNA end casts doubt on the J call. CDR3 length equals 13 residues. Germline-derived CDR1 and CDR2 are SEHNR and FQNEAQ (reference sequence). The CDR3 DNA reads TGTGCCAGCAGCTCAGGGTGGAACTACGAGCAGTACTTC. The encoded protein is CASSSGWNYEQYF.

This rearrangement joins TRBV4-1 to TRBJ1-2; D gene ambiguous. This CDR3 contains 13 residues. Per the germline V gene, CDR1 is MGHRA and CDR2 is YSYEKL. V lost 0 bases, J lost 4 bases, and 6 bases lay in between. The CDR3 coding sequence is TGCGCCAGCAGCCAAGAAGACTTCTATGGCTACACCTTC. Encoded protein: CASSQEDFYGYTF.

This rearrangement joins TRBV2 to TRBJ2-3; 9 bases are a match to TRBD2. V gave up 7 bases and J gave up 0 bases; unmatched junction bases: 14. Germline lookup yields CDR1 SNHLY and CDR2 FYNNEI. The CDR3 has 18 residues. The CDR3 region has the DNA TGTGCCAGCATTTATCGGAGCGGGGGGAGACCTAGCACAGATACGCAGTATTTT. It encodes CASIYRSGGRPSTDTQYF.

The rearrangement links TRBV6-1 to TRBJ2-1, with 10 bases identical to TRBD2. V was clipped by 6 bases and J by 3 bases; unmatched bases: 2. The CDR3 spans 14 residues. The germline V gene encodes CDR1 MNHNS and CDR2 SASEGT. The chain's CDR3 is CASRPSGSYNEQFF. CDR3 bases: TGTGCCAGCAGGCCTAGCGGGAGCTACAATGAGCAGTTCTTC.

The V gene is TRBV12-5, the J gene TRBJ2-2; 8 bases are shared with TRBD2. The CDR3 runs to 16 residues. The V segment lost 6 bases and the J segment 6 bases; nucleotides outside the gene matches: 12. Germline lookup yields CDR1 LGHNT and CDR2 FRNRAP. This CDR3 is CASGPPGLGGSGELFF. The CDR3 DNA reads TGTGCTAGTGGCCCCCCGGGACTAGGGGGGTCCGGGGAGCTGTTTTTT.

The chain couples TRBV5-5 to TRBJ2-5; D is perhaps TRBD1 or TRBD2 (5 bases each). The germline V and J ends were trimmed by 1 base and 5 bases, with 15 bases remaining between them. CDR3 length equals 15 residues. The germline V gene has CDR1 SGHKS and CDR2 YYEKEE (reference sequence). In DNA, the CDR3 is TGTGCCAGCAGCTTGAGCTTGAGGGCAGGGGAGACCCAGTACTTC. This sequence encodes CASSLSLRAGETQYF. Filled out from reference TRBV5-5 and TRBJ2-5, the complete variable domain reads DAGVTQSPTHLIKTRGQQVTLRCSPISGHKSVSWYQQVLGQGPQFIFQYYEKEERGRGNFPDRFSARQFPNYSSELNVNALLLGDSALYLCASSLSLRAGETQYFGPGTRLLVL.

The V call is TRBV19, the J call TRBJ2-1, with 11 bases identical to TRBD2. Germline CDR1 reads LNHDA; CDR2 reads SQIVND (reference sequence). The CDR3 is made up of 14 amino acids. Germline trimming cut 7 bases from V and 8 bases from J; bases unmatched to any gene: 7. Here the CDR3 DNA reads TGTGCCAGTAAACTAGCGGGAGTAGAGCATGAGCAGTTCTTC. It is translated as CASKLAGVEHEQFF.

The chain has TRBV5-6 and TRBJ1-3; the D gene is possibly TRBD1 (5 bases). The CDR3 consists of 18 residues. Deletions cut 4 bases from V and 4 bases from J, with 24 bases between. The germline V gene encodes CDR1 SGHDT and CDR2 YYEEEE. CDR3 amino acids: CASSPRRTLGAGGNTIYF. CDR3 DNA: TGTGCCAGCAGCCCGCGCCGCACTTTAGGGGCTGGGGGAAACACCATATATTTT.

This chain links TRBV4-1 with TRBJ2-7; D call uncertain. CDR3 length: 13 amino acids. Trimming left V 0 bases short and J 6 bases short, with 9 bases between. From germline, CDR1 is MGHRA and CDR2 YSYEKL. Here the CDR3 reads CASSQELLTEQYV. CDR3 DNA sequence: TGCGCCAGCAGCCAAGAACTTTTAACCGAGCAGTACGTC.

The CDR3 region is CASSLGKGSYEQYF. CDR3 DNA sequence: TGTGCCAGCAGCTTAGGGAAGGGATCCTACGAGCAGTACTTC. The chain employs TRBV7-9 and TRBJ2-7; D gene uncertain. Germline V gene data show CDR1 as SEHNR and CDR2 as FQNEAQ (reference sequence). CDR3 length equals 14 residues. Deletions cut 1 base from V and 1 base from J, with 8 bases between. Full variable domain (remainder filled in from reference TRBV7-9 and TRBJ2-7): DTGVSQNPRHKITKRGQNVTFRCDPISEHNRLYWYRQTLGQGPEFLTYFQNEAQLEKSRLLSDRFSAERPKGSFSTLEIQRTEQGDSAMYLCASSLGKGSYEQYFGPGTRLTVT.

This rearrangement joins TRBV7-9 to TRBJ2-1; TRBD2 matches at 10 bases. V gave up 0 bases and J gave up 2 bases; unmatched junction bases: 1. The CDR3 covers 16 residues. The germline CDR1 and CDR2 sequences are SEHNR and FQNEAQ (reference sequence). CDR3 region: CASSLALAGAYNEQFF. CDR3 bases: TGTGCCAGCAGCTTAGCCCTAGCGGGGGCCTACAATGAGCAGTTCTTC.

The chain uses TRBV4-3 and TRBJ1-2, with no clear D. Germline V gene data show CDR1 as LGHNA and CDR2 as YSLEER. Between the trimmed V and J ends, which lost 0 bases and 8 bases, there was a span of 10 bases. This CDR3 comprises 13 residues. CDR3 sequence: CASSQDGQRGYTF. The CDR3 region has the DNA TGCGCCAGCAGCCAAGACGGCCAGAGAGGCTACACCTTC.

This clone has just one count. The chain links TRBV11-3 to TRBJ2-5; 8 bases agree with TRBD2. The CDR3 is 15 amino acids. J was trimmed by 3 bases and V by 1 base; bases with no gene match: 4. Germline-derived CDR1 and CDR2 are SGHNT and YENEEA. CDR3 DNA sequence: TGTGCCAGCAGCTTAGCGGGGGGGCCGAAAGAGACCCAGTACTTC. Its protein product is CASSLAGGPKETQYF.

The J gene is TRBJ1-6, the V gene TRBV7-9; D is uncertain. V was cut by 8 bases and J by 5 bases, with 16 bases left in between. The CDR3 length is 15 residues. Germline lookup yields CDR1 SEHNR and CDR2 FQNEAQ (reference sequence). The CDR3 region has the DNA TGTGCCAGCCGAGGCTGGGTGGCTGATAATTCACCCCTCCACTTT. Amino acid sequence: CASRGWVADNSPLHF.

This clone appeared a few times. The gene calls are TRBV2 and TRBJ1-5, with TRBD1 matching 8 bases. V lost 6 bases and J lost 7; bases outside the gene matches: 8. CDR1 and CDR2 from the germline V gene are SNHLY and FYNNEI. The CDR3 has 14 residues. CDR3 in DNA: TGTGCCAGCAGCCCCGGACAGGGAGAGCAGCCCCAGCATTTT. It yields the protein CASSPGQGEQPQHF.

The CDR3 loop is CASRHPRRGYNEQFF. CDR3 nucleotide sequence: TGTGCCAGCAGACATCCTCGTCGAGGTTACAATGAGCAGTTCTTC. The chain employs TRBV7-2 and TRBJ2-1; unclear D gene. V gave up 6 bases and J gave up 4 bases, with 16 bases separating them. Germline assignment: CDR1 SGHTA and CDR2 FQGNSA. CDR3 length: 15 amino acids. The full variable domain, completed using reference TRBV7-2 and TRBJ2-1, is GAGVSQSPSNKVTEKGKDVELRCDPISGHTALYWYRQSLGQGLEFLIYFQGNSAPDKSGLPSDRFSAERTGGSVSTLTIQRTQQEDSAVYLCASRHPRRGYNEQFFGPGTRLTVL.

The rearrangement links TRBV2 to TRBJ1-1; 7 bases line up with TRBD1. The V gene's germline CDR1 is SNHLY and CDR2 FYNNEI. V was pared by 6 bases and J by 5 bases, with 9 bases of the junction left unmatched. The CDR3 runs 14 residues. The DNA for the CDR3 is TGTGCCAGCAGCCATCTGACAGGGAGAACTGAAGCTTTCTTT. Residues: CASSHLTGRTEAFF.

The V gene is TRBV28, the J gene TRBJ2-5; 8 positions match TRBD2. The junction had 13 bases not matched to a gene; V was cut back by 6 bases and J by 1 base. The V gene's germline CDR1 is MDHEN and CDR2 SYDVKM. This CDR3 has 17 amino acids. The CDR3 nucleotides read TGTGCCAGCAGCATCGCCGGGGCTAGCGGGCGCCAAGAGACCCAGTACTTC. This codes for CASSIAGASGRQETQYF.

CDR3 sequence (DNA): TGTGCCAGCAGGGATGGAGATCAGCCCCAGCATTTT. Its translation: CASRDGDQPQHF. The chain is built from TRBV6-6 and TRBJ1-5; D not resolved. The germline gives CDR1 MNHNY, CDR2 SVGAGI (reference sequence). Between the trimmed V and J ends, which lost 6 bases and 5 bases, there was a span of 8 bases. This CDR3 comprises 12 residues.

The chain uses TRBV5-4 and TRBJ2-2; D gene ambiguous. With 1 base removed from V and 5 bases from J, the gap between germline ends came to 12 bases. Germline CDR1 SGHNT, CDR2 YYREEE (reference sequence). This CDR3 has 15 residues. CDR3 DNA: TGTGCCAGCAGCTTGCCCCGGACGGAAACCGGGGAGCTGTTTTTT. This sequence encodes CASSLPRTETGELFF.